The 21 T cell receptor beta chains below all came from one sample that was sequenced in a study of response to subunit inactivated influenza vaccine. TCRdb reprocessed the RT-PCR reads via MiXCR and lists one record per CDR3 protein. This sample has more than 450,000 distinct CDR3 sequences, with approximately 10% found just once. These data also featured in a second study, about T cells expressing NK-cell markers. As reported in that work: In generating TCR beta cDNA, 5'RACE template switching with UMIs was used.

The source material was PBMCs from blood, sampled on the day of vaccination. These receptors originate from a man aged 45-65 years who received an inactivated influenza vaccine.

This chain uses TRBV29-1 with TRBJ2-5; 14 positions agree with TRBD2. J gave up 2 bases and V 3 bases, and 5 bases lay outside the gene matches. There are 16 residues in the CDR3. From germline, CDR1 is SQVTM and CDR2 ANQGSEA. CDR3 DNA: TGCAGCGTTGAGGGACTAGCGGGGGTCGTACAAGAGACCCAGTACTTC. It encodes CSVEGLAGVVQETQYF.

This clonotype appeared a few times. The rearrangement uses TRBV11-2 and TRBJ2-1, with 7 bases identical to TRBD2. The trim removed 5 bases at V and 4 bases at J, leaving 8 bases unmatched. The CDR3 is made up of 15 amino acids. Per germline, CDR1 SGHAT and CDR2 FQNNGV. CDR3 sequence: CASSRRGELYNEQFF. CDR3 DNA sequence: TGTGCCAGCAGCCGACGGGGGGAATTGTACAATGAGCAGTTCTTC.

Many counts were recorded for this clonotype. The chain links TRBV20-1 to TRBJ2-3; D is possibly TRBD1 or TRBD2 (5 bases each). The CDR3 has 12 amino acids. The V and J ends lost 6 bases and 2 bases respectively, with 9 bases between them. Germline lookup yields CDR1 DFQATT and CDR2 SNEGSKA (reference sequence). Here the CDR3 reads CSAPGHTDTQYF. CDR3 bases: TGCAGTGCCCCGGGGCACACAGATACGCAGTATTTT.

The sample holds many counts of this clonotype. The chain uses TRBV6-5 and TRBJ2-6, with D unclear. Trimming left V 4 bases short and J 1 base short, with 5 bases between. CDR1 and CDR2 (germline): MNHEY, SVGAGI. CDR3 size: 14 residues. The CDR3 coding sequence is TGTGCCAGCAGTTCTGGGTCTGGGGCCAACGTCCTGACTTTC. This translates into CASSSGSGANVLTF.

This chain's CDR3 is CASSPGTGSETQYF. DNA of the CDR3: TGTGCCAGCAGCCCCGGGACAGGGTCAGAGACCCAGTACTTC. The chain recombines TRBV12-3 or TRBV12-4 with TRBJ2-5, with 9 bases that match TRBD1. V dropped 6 bases and J dropped 4; count of bases not matched to a gene: 6. The CDR3 loop spans 14 amino acids.

The sample holds one count of this clonotype. The J gene is TRBJ2-5, the V gene TRBV18; TRBD1 is a possible D gene (6 bases). The CDR3 is 15 residues long. The V end lost 6 bases, the J end lost 4 bases, and 18 bases lay between the germline ends. Germline V gene data show CDR1 as KGHSH and CDR2 as LQKENI. The CDR3 nucleotides read TGTGCCAGCTCCCCTCGCAGGGGAGACGGAGAGACCCAGTACTTC. Translation gives CASSPRRGDGETQYF.

CDR3 amino acids: CASSYSPLSYNEQFF. The CDR3 DNA reads TGTGCCAGCAGTTATAGCCCCCTAAGTTACAATGAGCAGTTCTTC. This chain joins TRBV5-5 and TRBJ2-1; D gene unclear. Germline V lookup: CDR1 SGHKS, CDR2 YYEKEE (reference sequence). Trimming took 5 bases from V and 4 from J, leaving 16 bases between them. This CDR3 is 15 amino acids long.

The chain uses TRBV7-9 and TRBJ2-1, with D hard to call. V lost 1 base and J lost 4, with 11 bases in between. The CDR3 extends over 15 amino acids. Per the germline V gene, CDR1 is SEHNR and CDR2 is FQNEAQ (reference sequence). Here the CDR3 reads CASSLVAAPYNEQFF. The CDR3 coding sequence is TGTGCCAGCAGCTTAGTAGCCGCGCCGTACAATGAGCAGTTCTTC. Full variable domain (rest looked up from reference TRBV7-9 and TRBJ2-1): DTGVSQNPRHKITKRGQNVTFRCDPISEHNRLYWYRQTLGQGPEFLTYFQNEAQLEKSRLLSDRFSAERPKGSFSTLEIQRTEQGDSAMYLCASSLVAAPYNEQFFGPGTRLTVL.

This clonotype was picked up a small number of times. The chain has TRBV12-3 or TRBV12-4 and TRBJ2-1; D remains ambiguous. V was shortened by 6 bases and J by 2 bases, with 11 bases between the two germline ends. The CDR3 is 14 amino acids. CDR3 protein: CASRSGIAYNEQFF. The CDR3 DNA is TGTGCCAGCAGGTCCGGTATTGCCTACAATGAGCAGTTCTTC.

The chain links TRBV6-6 to TRBJ1-1, with 8 bases that match TRBD1. There are 13 residues in the CDR3. The trim removed 6 bases at V and 7 bases at J, leaving 7 bases unmatched. CDR1 and CDR2 from the germline V gene are MNHNY and SVGAGI (reference sequence). The CDR3 sequence is CASSQQGVSEAFF. The CDR3 DNA reads as TGTGCCAGCAGCCAACAGGGGGTTAGTGAAGCTTTCTTT.

This clonotype was seen a few times. At one end the junction does not follow the germline gene, possibly because of a read error. In DNA form, the CDR3 reads TGCAGTGGTAGAAGAAGCGGGACGACTAACACCGGGGAGCTGTTTTTT. Translating it yields CSGRRSGTTNTGELFF. The chain couples TRBV20-1 to TRBJ2-2; 7 nucleotides align to TRBD2. The CDR3 extends over 16 amino acids. From germline, CDR1 is DFQATT and CDR2 SNEGSKA (reference sequence).

This chain joins TRBV7-9 and TRBJ2-7; unclear D gene. The CDR3 loop spans 14 amino acids. V was shortened by 2 bases and J by 0 bases, with 8 bases between the two germline ends. The germline V gene has CDR1 SEHNR and CDR2 FQNEAQ (reference sequence). The DNA of the CDR3 is TGTGCCAGCAGCTTAACCGACCGCTCCTACGAGCAGTACTTC. Translating it yields CASSLTDRSYEQYF.

The rearrangement uses TRBV20-1 and TRBJ2-7; D is tentatively TRBD1 or TRBD2 (5 bases each). The V and J ends lost 7 bases and 1 base respectively, with 26 bases between them. The CDR3 runs 17 residues. Germline V gene lookup returns CDR1 DFQATT and CDR2 SNEGSKA (reference sequence). The CDR3 here is CSVPKGAGQGKSYEQYF. In DNA, the CDR3 is TGCAGTGTTCCAAAAGGGGCGGGTCAGGGAAAATCCTACGAGCAGTACTTC.

In this sample, this clonotype turned up many times. The chain employs TRBV6-1 and TRBJ1-5, with no clear D. The CDR3 runs 15 residues. The germline CDR1 and CDR2 sequences are MNHNS and SASEGT. Deletions cut 6 bases from V and 0 bases from J, with 12 bases between. In nucleotides, the CDR3 is TGTGCCAGCAGGCGGGAACCCCATAGCAATCAGCCCCAGCATTTT. Translation gives CASRREPHSNQPQHF.

In this sample, this clonotype turned up a few times. V and J are TRBV4-2 and TRBJ1-2, with 10 bases matching TRBD1. Germline CDR1 reads LGHNA; CDR2 reads YNFKEQ. CDR3 size: 15 residues. Trimming removed 1 base from V and 5 bases from J; junction bases left unmatched: 4. The CDR3 DNA is TGTGCCAGCAGCCAAGGACAGGGGGCGCATTATGGCTACACCTTC. Translated: CASSQGQGAHYGYTF.

This clonotype was seen at least ten times. The chain combines TRBV6-1 with TRBJ1-2; a possible D gene is TRBD1 (5 bases). Trimming pared 6 bases from V and 8 bases from J, leaving 19 bases between. Germline values: CDR1 MNHNS, CDR2 SASEGT. The CDR3 contains 14 residues. CDR3 bases: TGTGCCAGCAGCCTCAGGGCCGCCTTAAGGGGCTACACCTTC. It is translated as CASSLRAALRGYTF.

J is TRBJ2-5 and V is TRBV29-1; D not resolved. The CDR3 sequence is 13 residues long. CDR1 and CDR2 from the germline V gene are SQVTM and ANQGSEA. Trimming stripped 1 base from V and 2 bases from J, with 8 bases between. Written as DNA, the CDR3 is TGCAGCGTTGAAGTTCGACTGCAAGAGACCCAGTACTTC. It codes for CSVEVRLQETQYF.

This clonotype was observed a handful of times. The genes are TRBV5-5 and TRBJ2-6; 7 bases agree with TRBD1. With 4 bases clipped from V and 12 bases from J, the junction kept 7 bases outside the gene matches. There are 13 residues in the CDR3. The germline V gene has CDR1 SGHKS and CDR2 YYEKEE (reference sequence). The CDR3 sequence is CASSSRQGSVLTF. The DNA of the CDR3 is TGTGCCAGCAGCAGCAGACAGGGAAGCGTCCTGACTTTC.

This clonotype was seen a handful of times. This chain joins TRBV28 and TRBJ2-7, with TRBD2 as a possible D gene (5 bases). This CDR3 region has 14 residues. Germline V lookup: CDR1 MDHEN, CDR2 SYDVKM. V dropped 1 base and J dropped 3 bases, with 10 bases sitting between them. The CDR3 sequence: CASSLLSGIYEQYF. The DNA of the CDR3 is TGTGCCAGCAGTTTATTGTCGGGGATCTACGAGCAGTACTTC.

This chain uses TRBV11-3 with TRBJ2-1, with TRBD2 matching over 10 bases. CDR3 length equals 14 residues. Germline V gives CDR1 SGHNT, CDR2 YENEEA. The V and J ends lost 6 bases and 3 bases, in that order; junction bases with no gene match: 2. The CDR3 reads CASSSGGNYNEQFF. In nucleotides, the CDR3 is TGTGCCAGCAGTAGCGGGGGGAACTACAATGAGCAGTTCTTC.

This clonotype was seen only a few times. V usage is TRBV25-1 and J usage is TRBJ2-7; D tentatively reads TRBD1 or TRBD2 (5 bases each). The CDR3 consists of 16 residues. Looked up from germline, CDR1 is MGHDK and CDR2 is SYGVNS. Trimming stripped 1 base from V and 2 bases from J, with 15 bases between. DNA for the CDR3: TGTGCCAGCAGTGAATCGGGGCCACGGGTGCCCTACGAGCAGTACTTC. Residues: CASSESGPRVPYEQYF.